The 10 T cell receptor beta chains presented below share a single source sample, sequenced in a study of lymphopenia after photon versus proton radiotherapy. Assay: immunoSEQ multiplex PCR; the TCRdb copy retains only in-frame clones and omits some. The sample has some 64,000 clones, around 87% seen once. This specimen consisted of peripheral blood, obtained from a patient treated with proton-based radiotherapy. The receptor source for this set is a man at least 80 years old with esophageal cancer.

This CDR3 is CASSTIRGYTEAFF. CDR3 nucleotide sequence: TGTGCCAGTAGTACGATCAGGGGGTACACTGAAGCTTTCTTT. This chain connects TRBV19 to TRBJ1-1; TRBD1 agrees at 7 bases. The CDR3 loop spans 14 amino acids. V shed 4 bases, J shed 3 bases, and the junction held 5 bases outside the gene matches. Germline values: CDR1 LNHDA, CDR2 SQIVND (reference sequence).

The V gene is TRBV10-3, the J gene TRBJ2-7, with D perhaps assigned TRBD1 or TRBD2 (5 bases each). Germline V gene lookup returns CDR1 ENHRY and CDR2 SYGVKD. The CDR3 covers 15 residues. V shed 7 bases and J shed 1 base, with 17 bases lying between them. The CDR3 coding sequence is TGTGCCATCAAGGGCAGGCAGCGGACATCCTACGAGCAGTACTTC. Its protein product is CAIKGRQRTSYEQYF.

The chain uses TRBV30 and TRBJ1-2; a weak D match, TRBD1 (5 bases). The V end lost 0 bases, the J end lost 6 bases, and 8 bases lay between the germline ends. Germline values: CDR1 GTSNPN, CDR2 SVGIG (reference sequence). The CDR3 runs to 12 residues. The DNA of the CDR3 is TGTGCCTGGAGTGTCGGGGGGGATGGCTACACCTTC. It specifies CAWSVGGDGYTF. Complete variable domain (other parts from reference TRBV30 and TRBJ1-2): SQTIHQWPATLVQPVGSPLSLECTVEGTSNPNLYWYRQAAGRGLQLLFYSVGIGQISSEVPQNLSASRPQDRQFILSSKKLLLSDSGFYLCAWSVGGDGYTFGSGTRLTVV.

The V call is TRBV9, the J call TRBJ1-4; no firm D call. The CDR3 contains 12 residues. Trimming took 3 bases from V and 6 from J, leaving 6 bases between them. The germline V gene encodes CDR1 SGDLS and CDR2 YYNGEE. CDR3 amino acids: CASSETDEKLFF. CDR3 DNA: TGTGCCAGCAGCGAAACCGATGAAAAACTGTTTTTT.

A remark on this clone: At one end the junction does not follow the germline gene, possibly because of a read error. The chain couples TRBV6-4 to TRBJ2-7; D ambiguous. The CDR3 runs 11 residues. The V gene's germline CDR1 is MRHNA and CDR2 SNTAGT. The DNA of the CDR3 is TGTGCCAGCAGTGCCCCCCCCCGTTTGGACTTC. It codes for CASSAPPRLDF.

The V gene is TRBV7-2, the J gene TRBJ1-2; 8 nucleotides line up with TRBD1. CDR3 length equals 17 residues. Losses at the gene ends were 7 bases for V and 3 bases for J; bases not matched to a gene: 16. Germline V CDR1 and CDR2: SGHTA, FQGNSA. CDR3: CASTPRQGAPYDYGYTF. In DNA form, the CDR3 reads TGTGCCAGCACCCCTCGCCAGGGGGCCCCCTACGACTATGGCTACACCTTC.

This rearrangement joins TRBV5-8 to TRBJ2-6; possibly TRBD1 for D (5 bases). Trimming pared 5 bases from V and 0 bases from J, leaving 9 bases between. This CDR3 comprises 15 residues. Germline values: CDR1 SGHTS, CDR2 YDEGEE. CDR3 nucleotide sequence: TGTGCCAGCAGGTACAGGTCCTCTGGGGCCAACGTCCTGACTTTC. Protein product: CASRYRSSGANVLTF.

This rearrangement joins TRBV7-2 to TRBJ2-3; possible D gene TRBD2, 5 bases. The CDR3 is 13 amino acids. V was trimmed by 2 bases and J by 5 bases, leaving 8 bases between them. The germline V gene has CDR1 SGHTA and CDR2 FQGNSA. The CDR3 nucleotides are TGTGCCAGCAGCTTACGAGGGAGAGATACGCAGTATTTT. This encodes CASSLRGRDTQYF. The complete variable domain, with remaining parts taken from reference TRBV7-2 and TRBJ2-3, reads GAGVSQSPSNKVTEKGKDVELRCDPISGHTALYWYRQSLGQGLEFLIYFQGNSAPDKSGLPSDRFSAERTGGSVSTLTIQRTQQEDSAVYLCASSLRGRDTQYFGPGTRLTVL.

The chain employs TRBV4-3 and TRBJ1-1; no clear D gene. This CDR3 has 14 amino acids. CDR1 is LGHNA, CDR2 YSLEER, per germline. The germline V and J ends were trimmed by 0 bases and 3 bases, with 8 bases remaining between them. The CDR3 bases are TGCGCCAGCAGCCAAGAAGAGAGGTACACTGAAGCTTTCTTT. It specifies CASSQEERYTEAFF.

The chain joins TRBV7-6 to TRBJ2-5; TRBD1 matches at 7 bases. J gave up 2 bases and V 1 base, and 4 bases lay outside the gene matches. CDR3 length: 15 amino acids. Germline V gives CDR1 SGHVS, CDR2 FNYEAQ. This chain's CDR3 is CASSLGPGGQETQYF. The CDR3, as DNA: TGTGCCAGCAGCTTAGGTCCAGGGGGTCAAGAGACCCAGTACTTC.